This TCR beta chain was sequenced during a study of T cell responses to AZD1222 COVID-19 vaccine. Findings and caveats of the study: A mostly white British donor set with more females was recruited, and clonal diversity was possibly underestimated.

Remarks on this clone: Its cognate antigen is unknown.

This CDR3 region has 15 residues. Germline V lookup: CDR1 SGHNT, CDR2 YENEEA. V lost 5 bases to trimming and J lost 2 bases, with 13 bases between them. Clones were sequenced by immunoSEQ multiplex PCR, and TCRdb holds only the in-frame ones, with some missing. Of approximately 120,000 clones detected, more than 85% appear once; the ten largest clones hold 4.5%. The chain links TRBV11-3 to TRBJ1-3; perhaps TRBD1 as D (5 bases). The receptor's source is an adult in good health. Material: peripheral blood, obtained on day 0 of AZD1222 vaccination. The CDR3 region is CASSANQGAGNTIYF. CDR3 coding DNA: TGTGCCAGCAGCGCCAACCAGGGAGCTGGAAACACCATATATTTT.